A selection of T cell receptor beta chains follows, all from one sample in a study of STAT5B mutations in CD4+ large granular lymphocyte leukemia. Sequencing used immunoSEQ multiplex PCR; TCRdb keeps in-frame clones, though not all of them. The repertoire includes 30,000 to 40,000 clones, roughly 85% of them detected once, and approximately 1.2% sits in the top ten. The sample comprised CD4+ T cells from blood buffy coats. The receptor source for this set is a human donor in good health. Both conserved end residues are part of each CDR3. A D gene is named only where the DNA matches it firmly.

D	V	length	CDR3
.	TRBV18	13	CASFRQVNEKLFF
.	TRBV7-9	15	CASSHSTLMNTEAFF
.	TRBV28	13	CASSLATNEKLFF
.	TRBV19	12	CARPVGPNEQYF
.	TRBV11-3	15	CASSLDSSHNYGYTF
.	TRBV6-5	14	CASSYSSWRETQYF
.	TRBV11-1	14	CASSRDRFQETQYF
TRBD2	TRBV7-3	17	CASSLEASGSSYNEQFF
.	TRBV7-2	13	CASSFSRDNEQFF
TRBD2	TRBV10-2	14	CASNLAGVNNEQFF
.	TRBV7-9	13	CASSLASGNEQYF
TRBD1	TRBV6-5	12	CASGQGAQSAFF
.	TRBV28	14	CASRFLRGNTEAFF
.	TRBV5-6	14	CASSAWTIGYEQYF
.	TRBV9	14	CASSVGTLNTEAFF
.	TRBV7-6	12	CASSLALGTQYF
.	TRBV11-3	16	CASSLVGQGGYNEQFF
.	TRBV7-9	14	CASSLDSNTGELFF
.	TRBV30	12	CASNTGGTEAFF
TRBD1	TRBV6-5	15	CVSTDARTGRSEQYF
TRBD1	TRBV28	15	CASSLGGTGGYGYTF
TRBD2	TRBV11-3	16	CASSLVGGRAANEQFF
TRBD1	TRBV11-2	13	CASSISTGSEQYF
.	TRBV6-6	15	CASSYTTRHPYEQYF
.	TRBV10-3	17	CAISERVVTPGANVLTF
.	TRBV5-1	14	CASSFFRGTNEQFF
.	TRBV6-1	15	CASSLGTTAGYGYTF
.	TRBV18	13	CASSPIENTEAFF
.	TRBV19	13	CASTINAGAEAFF
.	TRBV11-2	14	CASSFFIGGETQYF
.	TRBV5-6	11	CASSFRVEAFF
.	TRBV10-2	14	CASSESAYGNTIYF
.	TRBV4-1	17	CASSPSGHGPNTDTQYF
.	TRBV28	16	CASNSPWDGSSYEQYF
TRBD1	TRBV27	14	CASSRGQGAYGYTF
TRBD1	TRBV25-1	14	CASSDGTDIVDAFF
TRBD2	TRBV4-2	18	CASSQETTSGRADNEQFF
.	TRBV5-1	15	CASSLGGRVENIQYF
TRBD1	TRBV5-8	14	CASSTGATGNTIYF
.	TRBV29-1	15	CSAGEGSSYNSPLHF
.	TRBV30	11	CAWTDSYEQYF
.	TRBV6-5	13	CASSYPGGYEQYF
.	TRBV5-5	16	CASRFVRLPGTDTQYF
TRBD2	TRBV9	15	CASSVDGGSKNIQYF
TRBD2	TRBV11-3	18	CASSLGPTSGGNTDTQYF
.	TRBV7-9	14	CASSPGVDSGELFF
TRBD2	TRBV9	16	CASSPQRGGNTGELFF
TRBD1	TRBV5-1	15	CASSLAGTGEDTQYF
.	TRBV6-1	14	CASSELYSNQPQHF
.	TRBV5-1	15	CASSLASEPLYEQYF
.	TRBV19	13	CASSIEATYGYTF
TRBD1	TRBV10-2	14	CASSRQGMGTEAFF
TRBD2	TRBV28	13	CATWTSGSNEQYF
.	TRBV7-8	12	CASSLNQETQYF
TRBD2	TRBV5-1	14	CASSYEGGDNEQFF